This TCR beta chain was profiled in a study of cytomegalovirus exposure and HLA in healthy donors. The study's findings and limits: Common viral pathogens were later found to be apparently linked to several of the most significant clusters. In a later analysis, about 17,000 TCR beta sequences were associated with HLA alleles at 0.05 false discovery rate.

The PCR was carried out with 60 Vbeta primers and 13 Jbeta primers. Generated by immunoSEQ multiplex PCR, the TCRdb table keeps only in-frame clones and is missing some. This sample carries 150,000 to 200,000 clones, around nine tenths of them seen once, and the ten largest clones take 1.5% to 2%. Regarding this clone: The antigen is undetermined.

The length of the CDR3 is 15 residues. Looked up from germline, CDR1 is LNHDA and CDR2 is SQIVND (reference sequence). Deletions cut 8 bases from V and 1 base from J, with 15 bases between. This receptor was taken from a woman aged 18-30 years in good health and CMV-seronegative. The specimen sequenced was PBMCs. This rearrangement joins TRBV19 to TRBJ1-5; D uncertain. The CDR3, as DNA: TGTGCCAGTTCCCCCCCAGTCTCGAGCAATCAGCCCCAGCATTTT. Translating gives CASSPPVSSNQPQHF.